The clone carrying this T cell receptor beta chain was counted a few times. TCRdb re-called the RT-PCR reads with MiXCR, one entry per CDR3 protein. This table has roughly 250,000 distinct CDR3 sequences, around 14% appearing once. This sample was included in a study of patients and donors after allogeneic stem cell transplantation. The clonotype was recovered from a human donor who was either an allogeneic HSCT recipient or a stem cell or donor lymphocyte infusion donor (not recorded which). It is not recorded whose cells these are; they may come from a transplant donor. The sequenced material came from blood, either unsorted or a sorted T cell fraction (not recorded which).

The CDR3 DNA sequence: TGCAGCACTGAATCTAGCACAGATACGCAGTATTTT. This gives the protein CSTESSTDTQYF. The chain links TRBV20-1 to TRBJ2-3; D is ambiguous. CDR3 size: 12 residues. In germline, CDR1 is DFQATT, CDR2 SNEGSKA (reference sequence).